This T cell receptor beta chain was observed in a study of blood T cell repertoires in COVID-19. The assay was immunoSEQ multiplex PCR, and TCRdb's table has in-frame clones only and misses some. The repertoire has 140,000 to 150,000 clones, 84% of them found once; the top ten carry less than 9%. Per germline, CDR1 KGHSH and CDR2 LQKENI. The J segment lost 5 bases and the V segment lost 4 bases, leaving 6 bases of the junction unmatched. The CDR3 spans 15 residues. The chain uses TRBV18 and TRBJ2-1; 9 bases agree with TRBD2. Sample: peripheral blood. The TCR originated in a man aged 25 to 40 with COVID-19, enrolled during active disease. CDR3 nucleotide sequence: TGTGCCAGCTCACGCGGACTAGCGCGAAACAATGAGCAGTTCTTC. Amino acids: CASSRGLARNNEQFF. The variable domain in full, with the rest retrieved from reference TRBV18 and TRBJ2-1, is NAGVMQNPRHLVRRRGQEARLRCSPMKGHSHVYWYRQLPEEGLKFMVYLQKENIIDESGMPKERFSAEFPKEGPSILRIQQVVRGDSAAYFCASSRGLARNNEQFFGPGTRLTVL.